This is a list of T cell receptor beta chains from one sample in a study of patients and donors after allogeneic stem cell transplantation. TCRdb reprocessed the RT-PCR reads with MiXCR, giving one entry per CDR3 protein. The profile shows some 150,000 distinct CDR3 sequences, over 30% of them singletons. The sequencing sample was made of blood, either unsorted or a sorted T cell fraction (not recorded which). These receptors were taken from a human donor who was either an allogeneic HSCT recipient or a stem cell or donor lymphocyte infusion donor (not recorded which). It is not recorded whose cells these are; they may come from a transplant donor. CDR3s include the opening cysteine and the closing phenylalanine or tryptophan. The order of the fields is clone size, J gene, D gene, V gene, CDR3 protein, CDR3 DNA. D genes are given only for firm matches. Expanded clones get a size class; other rows say once, few or many, or leave the size out.

>.|TRBJ1-1|.|TRBV24-1
CATSDFRDGEAFF
TGTGCCACCAGTGATTTTCGGGACGGTGAAGCTTTCTTT
>few|TRBJ1-2|.|TRBV12-3/TRBV12-4
CASSLPGPGGYTF
TGTGCCAGCAGTTTACCGGGTCCCGGGGGCTACACCTTC
>once|TRBJ1-5|.|TRBV10-3
CAIRGEASNQPQHF
TGTGCCATCAGAGGGGAGGCCTCCAATCAGCCCCAGCATTTT
>.|TRBJ2-3|.|TRBV27
CASSSPIRGDTQYF
TGTGCCAGCAGTTCCCCTATCAGGGGAGATACGCAGTATTTT
>few|TRBJ1-1|.|TRBV2
CASSAPGGEAFF
TGTGCCAGCAGTGCACCGGGTGGCGAGGCTTTCTTT
>.|TRBJ1-4|TRBD1|TRBV7-8
CASSSERTGIEKLFF
TGTGCCAGCAGCTCGGAACGGACAGGGATTGAAAAACTGTTTTTT
>few|TRBJ2-1|.|TRBV5-6
CASSLVGIYNEQFF
TGTGCCAGCAGCTTGGTTGGGATTTACAATGAGCAGTTCTTC
>.|TRBJ1-2|.|TRBV7-9
CASSQGTPGYTF
TGTGCCAGCAGCCAAGGGACGCCGGGCTACACCTTC
>.|TRBJ1-3|TRBD1|TRBV12-3/TRBV12-4
CASSRQGVTGNTIYF
TGTGCCAGCAGCAGACAGGGGGTCACTGGAAACACCATATATTTT
>.|TRBJ2-7|.|TRBV5-6
CASSNGDSHYEQYF
TGTGCCAGCAGCAACGGGGACTCCCACTACGAGCAGTACTTC
>few|TRBJ1-2|.|TRBV20-1
CTSSSGYTF
TGCACTTCGTCATCTGGCTACACCTTC
>.|TRBJ1-1|.|TRBV20-1
CSARDRKTSWYTEAFF
TGCAGTGCTAGAGATCGAAAGACGTCCTGGTACACTGAAGCTTTCTTT
>few|TRBJ2-1|TRBD1|TRBV9
CASSVVDRDVDEQFF
TGTGCCAGCAGCGTAGTGGACAGGGATGTGGATGAGCAGTTCTTC